This T cell receptor beta chain was recovered during a study of OX40 agonist ivuxolimab in advanced cancers. Of note for this clone: What it binds is not known.

Generated by immunoSEQ multiplex PCR, the TCRdb table keeps only in-frame clones and is missing some. The table shows more than 12,000 clones, with around 84% occurring only once. Overall study results and limits: The CD4+ and CD8+ T cells in the blood had expanded clonally by week 6 at 0.1 to 3.0 mg/kg.

In germline, CDR1 is SGHNT, CDR2 YYREEE (reference sequence). CDR3 length equals 14 residues. Trimming removed 4 bases from V and 5 bases from J, with 16 bases in between. The input for sequencing was CD4+ or CD8+ T cells sorted from blood, taken in a trial of the OX40 agonist ivuxolimab. This rearrangement joins TRBV5-4 to TRBJ2-7; TRBD1 is a possible D gene (6 bases). The sequence derives from an adult with an advanced solid tumor such as melanoma, head and neck, liver or kidney cancer. The CDR3 here is CASSTTGPPNEQYF. The CDR3 coding sequence is TGTGCCAGCAGCACCACAGGGCCCCCCAACGAGCAGTACTTC. Full variable domain (remainder filled in from reference TRBV5-4 and TRBJ2-7): ETGVTQSPTHLIKTRGQQVTLRCSSQSGHNTVSWYQQALGQGPQFIFQYYREEENGRGNFPPRFSGLQFPNYSSELNVNALELDDSALYLCASSTTGPPNEQYFGPGTRLTVT.